This T cell receptor beta chain was identified during a study of shared clonotypes between healthy human individuals. Naive CD8 cells were CD45RO-negative, positively selected for CCR7, excluding terminally differentiated effector memory CD45RA+ cells. Measured with immunoSEQ multiplex PCR; TCRdb has only the in-frame clones, and not every one. This sample yields approximately 2,000,000 clones, of which 85% to 95% are seen a single time; more than 1.5% belongs to the top ten. The CDR3 length is 15 residues. V shed 3 bases and J shed 0 bases, with 13 bases lying between them. Looked up from germline, CDR1 is SGHKS and CDR2 is YYEKEE (reference sequence).

The gene calls are TRBV5-5 and TRBJ2-7; a weak D match, TRBD2 (7 bases). The source material was naive CD8+ T cells from PBMCs. This clonotype was obtained from a young man in good health. Some clones in this sample may be carry-over from other donors' samples. DNA for the CDR3: TGTGCCAGCAGCTGGGGGGCTAGCGGCTCCTACGAGCAGTACTTC. It specifies CASSWGASGSYEQYF.